This T cell receptor (beta chain) came from a study of blood T cells in healthy people across ages. At least ten counts were recorded for this clonotype. No antigen is known for it. Together with a sample-barcoded 5' primer, a J-beta primer mix was included in a second PCR lasting about 6 to 12 cycles. A template-switch adaptor containing 12 random nucleotides labeled each cDNA molecule. TCRdb redid the calling of the 5' RACE reads with MiXCR, one entry per CDR3 protein. The table has about 970,000 distinct CDR3 sequences, roughly 51% seen once. Whole-study results and caveats: Long-lived donors had more naive CD4+ cells and higher diversity than aged donors.

Looked up from germline, CDR1 is SQVTM and CDR2 is ANQGSEA. This CDR3 comprises 14 residues. V was cut by 0 bases and J by 6 bases, with 12 bases left in between. The receptor comes from a woman aged 55 to 70 in good health. The sequencing sample was made of blood. The V and J genes are TRBV29-1 and TRBJ2-4; no clear D gene. CDR3 nucleotides: TGCAGCGTTGAAGATATATCGGGTACAAACATTCAGTACTTC. Translating it yields CSVEDISGTNIQYF.